This is a list of T cell receptor beta chains from one sample in a study of early T cells in non-severe SARS-CoV-2 infection. Using its own MiXCR run on the 5' RACE reads, TCRdb lists one record per CDR3 protein. The sample has about 110,000 distinct CDR3 sequences, around an eighth seen once. The material was whole blood, obtained at baseline. These receptors all stem from an adult who was a healthcare worker with PCR-confirmed SARS-CoV-2 infection or an uninfected control (not recorded which). CDR3s include the opening cysteine and the closing phenylalanine or tryptophan. The D gene is left open where the match is weak. Not every row has a clone size; where given, it reads once, few, many or a size class.

>TRBD1|TRBJ1-4|TRBV7-6|-
TGTGCGATCTCGACCAAGGGACAGAATTATGAAAAACTGTTTTTT
CAISTKGQNYEKLFF
>-|TRBJ2-2|TRBV7-3|many
TGTGCCAGCAGCTCCGGGAACACCGGGGAGCTGTTTTTT
CASSSGNTGELFF
>-|TRBJ2-7|TRBV5-1|-
TGCGCCAGCAGCTTGGAAGGGGGAGTCCCATCTTACGAGCAGTACTTC
CASSLEGGVPSYEQYF
>-|TRBJ2-1|TRBV20-1|few
TGCAGTGCTCCCAAACCCCCTCCTAGCGAACCCGACGGTGAGCAGTTCTTC
CSAPKPPPSEPDGEQFF
>-|TRBJ2-3|TRBV29-1|-
TGCAGCGTTGAAGAGGGGGCATTGGGCACAGATACGCAGTATTTT
CSVEEGALGTDTQYF
>-|TRBJ2-5|TRBV20-1|few
TGCAGTGCAACAACACGGACGTCGCAAGAGACCCAGTACTTC
CSATTRTSQETQYF
>TRBD1|TRBJ1-2|TRBV29-1|few
TGCAGCGTTGATTGGTTTCGTGGCAGGGGGAACTATGGCTACACCTTC
CSVDWFRGRGNYGYTF
>TRBD1|TRBJ1-2|TRBV12-3/TRBV12-4|-
TGTGCCAGCAGTCTAACAGGGGGCGTTCTGGCTGGCTACACCTTC
CASSLTGGVLAGYTF
>-|TRBJ1-1|TRBV3-1|many
TGTGCCAGCAGTGCGCGTACTGAAGCTTTCTTT
CASSARTEAFF
>-|TRBJ2-2|TRBV20-1|-
TGCAGTGCTGAGTGGGGAACCGGGAAGCTGTTTTTT
CSAEWGTGKLFF
>TRBD2|TRBJ2-1|TRBV7-3|many
TGTGCCAGCAGCTCCACCCCGGGACTAGATGTCAATGAGCAGTTCTTC
CASSSTPGLDVNEQFF
>-|TRBJ1-3|TRBV28|few
TGTGCCAGCAGGGTCCCTGGAAACACCATATATTTT
CASRVPGNTIYF
>-|TRBJ1-1|TRBV4-1|few
TGCGCCAGCAGCCATAACCCGACAGCCTCTTTGAACACTGAAGCTTTCTTT
CASSHNPTASLNTEAFF
>TRBD1|TRBJ1-1|TRBV6-5|-
TGTGCCAGCAGTTTCCCGGGACAGGGACAGGCTTTCTTT
CASSFPGQGQAFF
>TRBD1|TRBJ2-2|TRBV20-1|-
TGCAGTGCGAGACCCGGGACAGGCTCCGGGGAGCTGTTTTTT
CSARPGTGSGELFF
>TRBD1|TRBJ2-7|TRBV20-1|few
TGCAGTGCCACCTCGGGACAGGGGGCTCCACGGGTTCGGTACTTC
CSATSGQGAPRVRYF
>-|TRBJ1-1|TRBV6-2/TRBV6-3|-
TGTGCCAGCAGCCCTAACCGGGGGGCTGAAGCTTTCTTT
CASSPNRGAEAFF
>TRBD1|TRBJ2-1|TRBV6-5|few
TGTGCCAGCAGTCGACAGGGGGCAACCTACAATGAGCAGTTCTTC
CASSRQGATYNEQFF
>-|TRBJ1-2|TRBV5-1|-
TGCGCCAGCGGCTTGGGAGTCGACTATGGCTACACCTTC
CASGLGVDYGYTF
>-|TRBJ2-7|TRBV30|-
TGTGCCTGGAGGAACCGGGAGATCGGGATCCGCGAGCAGTACTTC
CAWRNREIGIREQYF
>TRBD2|TRBJ2-1|TRBV19|many
TGTGCCAGTAGCCGGGCCCTGACTAGCTTCTACAATGAGCAGTTCTTC
CASSRALTSFYNEQFF
>TRBD2|TRBJ2-1|TRBV7-9|-
TGTGCCAGCAGCCTCTCTAGCGGGAGGTCTCATGAGCAGTTCTTC
CASSLSSGRSHEQFF
>-|TRBJ2-1|TRBV2|many
TGTGCCAGCACTGCCTGGGCCTACAATGAGCAGTTCTTC
CASTAWAYNEQFF
>-|TRBJ2-1|TRBV4-2|-
TGTGCCAGCAAATCAGATTCCGGGAGAGCCTACAATGAGCAGTTCTTC
CASKSDSGRAYNEQFF
>-|TRBJ2-5|TRBV3-1|-
TGTGCCAGCAGCCAGCTGCTTTGGACATCGAAAGAGACCCAGTACTTC
CASSQLLWTSKETQYF
>-|TRBJ1-5|TRBV6-6|-
TGTGCCAGCAGTTATTCGACAGCCAATCAGCCCCAGCATTTT
CASSYSTANQPQHF
>-|TRBJ2-1|TRBV11-2|few
TGTGCCAGCGCCGGGATGGCTGTCCCGTCCTACAATGAGCAGTTCTTC
CASAGMAVPSYNEQFF
>TRBD1|TRBJ2-1|TRBV5-1|-
TGCGCCAGCAGCTCGACAGGGGCCTCCTACAATGAGCAGTTCTTC
CASSSTGASYNEQFF
>-|TRBJ1-2|TRBV14|-
TGTGCCAGCAGCCAAACAGACAACTATGGCTACACCTTC
CASSQTDNYGYTF
>-|TRBJ2-3|TRBV7-9|few
TGTGCCAGCAGCTTAGTAACCGGGTTCGATACGCAGTATTTT
CASSLVTGFDTQYF
>-|TRBJ2-5|TRBV11-1|-
TGTGCCAGCAGCTTAGATGCGGAGTTTGGAGAGACCCAGTACTTC
CASSLDAEFGETQYF
>TRBD1|TRBJ1-4|TRBV20-1|-
TGCAGTGCTATTCCCGGGACAGGAGCTGAAAAACTGTTTTTT
CSAIPGTGAEKLFF
>TRBD1|TRBJ2-2|TRBV2|-
TGTGCCCGATCAGAGGACAGGGGGAACACCGGGGAGCTGTTTTTT
CARSEDRGNTGELFF
>TRBD2|TRBJ2-3|TRBV3-1|few
TGTGCCAGCAGCCAAGAGACTAGCGGGAGAGGGGAGGGCCCAGATACGCAGTATTTT
CASSQETSGRGEGPDTQYF
>-|TRBJ1-2|TRBV5-1|-
TGCGCCAGCAGCTTGGACAAGAACCCTTATGGCTACACCTTC
CASSLDKNPYGYTF
>-|TRBJ2-5|TRBV12-3/TRBV12-4|many
TGTGCCAGCAGTTCCACGTCCCAGACCCAGTACTTC
CASSSTSQTQYF
>TRBD1|TRBJ1-1|TRBV6-6|few
TGTGCCAGTCGGACAGGGGAGGGCACTGAAGCTTTCTTT
CASRTGEGTEAFF
>TRBD2|TRBJ2-5|TRBV20-1|many
TGCAGTGCTAGGGTCCCTAGCGGGGGGGCGGAGACCCAGTACTTC
CSARVPSGGAETQYF
>TRBD1|TRBJ1-1|TRBV5-4|many
TGTGCCAGCAGCCCTAGTCCGGGACAGTGGAACACTGAAGCTTTCTTT
CASSPSPGQWNTEAFF
>-|TRBJ2-5|TRBV27|few
TGTGCCAGCAGTTTATCGCCCGGGGAGACCCAGTACTTC
CASSLSPGETQYF
>-|TRBJ2-7|TRBV5-1|-
TGCGCCAGCAGCCCGCCAGGGGGGTCGACCGAGCAGTACTTC
CASSPPGGSTEQYF
>-|TRBJ1-4|TRBV29-1|-
TGCAGCGTTATGGCCGAGACTGAAAAACTGTTTTTT
CSVMAETEKLFF
>TRBD2|TRBJ2-7|TRBV4-2|few
TGTGCCAGCAGCGGCCAGACTAGCGGGAATTCCTACGAGCAGTACTTC
CASSGQTSGNSYEQYF
>-|TRBJ1-1|TRBV12-3/TRBV12-4|many
TGTGCCAGCAGTGGGGGCACTGAAGCTTTCTTT
CASSGGTEAFF
>TRBD2|TRBJ2-5|TRBV5-1|-
TGCGCCAGCAGCCCCGGACTAGCGGCAAGCCAAGAGACCCAGTACTTC
CASSPGLAASQETQYF
>-|TRBJ2-5|TRBV5-1|-
TGCGCCAGCAGCTCCACTAGTTCCAAAGAGACCCAGTACTTC
CASSSTSSKETQYF
>TRBD1|TRBJ2-1|TRBV5-8|many
TGTGCCAGCAGCTTGTGGGACAGGGGGCCGTACAATGAGCAGTTCTTC
CASSLWDRGPYNEQFF
>-|TRBJ2-7|TRBV7-9|few
TGTGCCAGCAGCTTAGAGTACGAGCAGTACTTC
CASSLEYEQYF
>TRBD1|TRBJ2-2|TRBV2|-
TGTGCCAGCAGCCTCTCTCGGGACAGCCCCGGGGAGCTGTTTTTT
CASSLSRDSPGELFF
>TRBD2|TRBJ2-7|TRBV7-2|-
TGTGCCAGCAGCCGCAGTCTAGCGGGGCCCTACGAGCAGTACTTC
CASSRSLAGPYEQYF
>-|TRBJ2-4|TRBV6-2/TRBV6-3|few
TGTGCCAGCAGCCTCCAGGCCTGGATATCCAAAAACATTCAGTACTTC
CASSLQAWISKNIQYF
>-|TRBJ2-7|TRBV20-1|few
TGCAGTGCCGACGAGGGGGGTAGCTACGAGCAGTACTTC
CSADEGGSYEQYF
>TRBD1|TRBJ1-2|TRBV4-1|few
TGCGCCAGCAGCCAGGACCGGGACAGGGGGCTCGGGTATGGCTACACCTTC
CASSQDRDRGLGYGYTF
>-|TRBJ1-3|TRBV7-8|-
TGTGCCAGCAGCCCTTTGTCAGGGTCTGGAAACACCATATATTTT
CASSPLSGSGNTIYF
>-|TRBJ1-3|TRBV12-3/TRBV12-4|-
TGTGCCAGCAGTTTCCTGGGCACAGGAAACACCATATATTTT
CASSFLGTGNTIYF
>-|TRBJ1-6|TRBV20-1|-
TGCAGTGCTAGAGATGAAAGCTCCTATAATTCACCCCTCCACTTT
CSARDESSYNSPLHF
>TRBD1|TRBJ1-5|TRBV6-2/TRBV6-3|-
TGTGCCAGCAGAAGACAGGGGAGTCAGCCCCAGCATTTT
CASRRQGSQPQHF
>TRBD1|TRBJ2-3|TRBV7-3|-
TGTGCCAGCAGCTCGAGGACAGGGGTAACAGATACGCAGTATTTT
CASSSRTGVTDTQYF
>TRBD2|TRBJ2-7|TRBV7-9|-
TGTGCCAGCAGCTTAAAGGGGTCGACTAGCGGGGCCTACGAGCAGTACTTC
CASSLKGSTSGAYEQYF
>-|TRBJ2-6|TRBV6-5|-
TGTGCCAGCAGCACATCATCTGGGGCCAACGTCCTGACTTTC
CASSTSSGANVLTF